This T cell receptor beta chain comes out of a study of T cell repertoires in cytomegalovirus infection. Study summary: The public TCR beta signatures pointed to both CMV infection and matching HLA type.

TCRdb re-derived calls from the reads in MiXCR, one entry per CDR3 protein. The sample records around 450,000 distinct CDR3 sequences, around 32% being singletons. The table lists this clonotype with many counts. Its antigen is still unknown. General study results and limits: Ex vivo responses were dominated by HLA-C-restricted CMV-specific TCR beta clonotypes.

The CDR3 is 14 residues long. V was clipped by 2 bases and J by 1 base, with 8 bases between them. The clonotype was recovered from a human donor in good health (CMV status not recorded). Some clones in this sample may be carry-over from other donors' samples. Sequencing was done on a sample of PBMCs. This rearrangement joins TRBV12-3 or TRBV12-4 to TRBJ1-1; D is ambiguous. The CDR3 DNA reads TGTGCCAGCAGTTTATTAACGGGGAACACTGAAGCTTTCTTT. Translating gives CASSLLTGNTEAFF.